Shown below are 3 T cell receptor beta chains from a single sample sequenced in a study of monozygotic twins with inflammatory bowel disease. Using the 5' RACE reads, TCRdb records one entry per CDR3 protein without DNA. The sample data list just under 45,000 distinct CDR3 sequences. Sequenced material: blood. Receptors originate from a human donor with ulcerative colitis or Crohn's disease, or a healthy co-twin of an affected twin (not recorded which).

J is TRBJ2-3 and V is TRBV24-1; the TCRdb D gene call, TRBD1, has no DNA to confirm it. The CDR3 has 15 residues. Germline V gene lookup returns CDR1 KGHDR and CDR2 SFDVKD. This CDR3 is CATGGEDSSTDTQYF.

The chain links TRBV3-1 to TRBJ2-3; without DNA, the TCRdb call of TRBD1 cannot be checked. This CDR3 is 15 amino acids long. CDR1 LGHDT and CDR2 YNNKEL come from the germline V gene (reference sequence). The CDR3 is CASSWRDRGTDTQYF.

The rearrangement links TRBV28 to TRBJ1-5; TCRdb's D gene call, TRBD1, goes unchecked for lack of DNA. Germline V CDR1 and CDR2: MDHEN, SYDVKM. The length of the CDR3 is 16 residues. CDR3 sequence: CASRPPGGSSNQPQHF.